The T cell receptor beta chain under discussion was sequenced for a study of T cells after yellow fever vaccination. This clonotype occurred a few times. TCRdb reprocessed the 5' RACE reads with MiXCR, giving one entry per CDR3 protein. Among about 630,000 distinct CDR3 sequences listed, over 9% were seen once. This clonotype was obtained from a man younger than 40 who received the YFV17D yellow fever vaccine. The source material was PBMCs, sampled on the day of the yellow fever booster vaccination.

DNA for the CDR3: TGTGCCAGCAGTTTTGTAGGGACAGGGGGCTTCGAGCAGTACTTC. It is translated as CASSFVGTGGFEQYF. The gene calls are TRBV28 and TRBJ2-7; TRBD1 matches 12 bases. The CDR3 loop spans 15 amino acids. V lost 3 bases and J lost 6; bases outside the gene matches: 6. CDR1 is MDHEN and CDR2 is SYDVKM in the germline V gene.